The next 30 T cell receptor beta chains were all read from a single sample in a study of shared clonotypes between healthy human individuals. Measured with immunoSEQ multiplex PCR; TCRdb has only the in-frame clones, and not every one. Of roughly 1,100,000 clones detected, approximately 68% appear once; the ten largest clones hold approximately 1.5%. The sample taken for sequencing was memory CD4+ T cells sorted from blood. The sample's subset: CD45RA-negative fraction. All receptors derive from a young man in good health.

The chain has TRBV7-2 and TRBJ2-7, with 8 bases identical to TRBD2. Unmatched junction bases numbered 8, after V lost 3 bases and J lost 7 bases. CDR1 and CDR2 (germline): SGHTA, FQGNSA. CDR3 size: 14 residues. The CDR3 loop is CASSFAGGLGEQYF. The CDR3, as DNA: TGTGCCAGCAGCTTTGCGGGAGGCCTGGGGGAGCAGTACTTC.

CDR3 DNA: TGCGCCAGCAGCCAAGATCCCTTTAGCGTAACGAACACCGGGGAGCTGTTTTTT. Translated: CASSQDPFSVTNTGELFF. This sequence joins TRBV4-3 and TRBJ2-2, with a possible D match to TRBD2 (5 bases). Germline CDR1 is LGHNA and CDR2 is YSLEER. The CDR3 length is 18 residues. V was cut by 0 bases and J by 0 bases, with 14 bases left in between.

There are a few counts of this clone. The chain couples TRBV7-9 to TRBJ1-6, with no clear D. The V gene lost 5 bases and the J gene lost 8 bases, with 7 bases spanning the gap. Germline CDR1 is SEHNR and CDR2 is FQNEAQ (reference sequence). The CDR3 totals 12 residues. The CDR3 nucleotides are TGTGCCAGCAGCAGAGACGATTCACCCCTCCACTTT. Translated: CASSRDDSPLHF.

The rearrangement links TRBV6-5 to TRBJ1-6; TRBD1 aligns across 7 bases. CDR1 and CDR2 (germline): MNHEY, SVGAGI. This CDR3 region has 14 residues. Losses at the gene ends were 7 bases for V and 6 bases for J; bases not matched to a gene: 6. CDR3 amino acids: CASNQGGSNSPLHF. The CDR3 DNA sequence: TGTGCCAGCAACCAAGGGGGCTCTAATTCACCCCTCCACTTT.

This clone appeared once. Other DNA sequences in this specimen translate into the identical CDR3. J is TRBJ1-3 and V is TRBV7-2; D remains ambiguous. The CDR3 is made up of 13 amino acids. V dropped 4 bases and J dropped 0 bases, with 4 bases sitting between them. Per the germline V gene, CDR1 is SGHTA and CDR2 is FQGNSA. CDR3 DNA: TGTGCCAGCAGCTCCTCCTCTGGAAACACCATATATTTT. It specifies CASSSSSGNTIYF. The full variable domain, with the rest looked up from reference TRBV7-2 and TRBJ1-3, is GAGVSQSPSNKVTEKGKDVELRCDPISGHTALYWYRQSLGQGLEFLIYFQGNSAPDKSGLPSDRFSAERTGGSVSTLTIQRTQQEDSAVYLCASSSSSGNTIYFGEGSWLTVV.

The chain uses TRBV29-1 and TRBJ2-7; 7 bases map to TRBD1. The V segment lost 3 bases and the J segment 7 bases; nucleotides outside the gene matches: 9. The CDR3 is 13 residues long. Germline V CDR1 and CDR2: SQVTM, ANQGSEA. CDR3 sequence: CSVDGKGAREQYF. The CDR3 region has the DNA TGCAGCGTTGATGGGAAGGGGGCGAGAGAGCAGTACTTC.

The V gene is TRBV2, the J gene TRBJ2-3; 15 bases fit TRBD2. This CDR3 contains 18 residues. The J segment lost 3 bases and the V segment lost 7 bases, leaving 11 bases of the junction unmatched. Germline V gene lookup returns CDR1 SNHLY and CDR2 FYNNEI. The chain's CDR3 is CASIDGLAGGVRTDTQYF. The CDR3 DNA is TGTGCCAGCATCGACGGACTAGCGGGAGGGGTAAGGACAGATACGCAGTATTTT.

V gene TRBV19 combines with J gene TRBJ2-2; D possibly matches TRBD1 or TRBD2 (6 bases each). The germline CDR1 and CDR2 sequences are LNHDA and SQIVND (reference sequence). The CDR3 runs to 16 residues. Trimming stripped 5 bases from V and 5 bases from J, with 18 bases between. CDR3 bases: TGTGCCAGTAGTGCAGGGGTCACAGCGGGTACCGGGGAGCTGTTTTTT. Its translation is CASSAGVTAGTGELFF.

The rearrangement links TRBV5-1 to TRBJ1-2, with 8 bases that match TRBD1. Germline assignment: CDR1 SGHRS and CDR2 YFSETQ. The CDR3 length is 14 residues. V lost 5 bases to trimming and J lost 4 bases; unmatched junction nucleotides: 7. The CDR3 is CASRQTGDAYGYTF. The CDR3 DNA reads as TGCGCCAGCAGACAGACAGGGGATGCCTATGGCTACACCTTC.

As regards this clone: The sample has other DNA sequences that encode this CDR3 too. The V gene is TRBV7-2, the J gene TRBJ2-7; 10 nucleotides match TRBD2. Per germline, CDR1 SGHTA and CDR2 FQGNSA. The CDR3 is 15 amino acids. Trimming took 3 bases from V and 4 from J; bases not matched to a gene: 6. The CDR3 DNA reads TGTGCCAGCAGCTTGCTAGCGGGAGCTCGGTACGAGCAGTACTTC. Its translation: CASSLLAGARYEQYF.

This chain links TRBV7-2 with TRBJ2-5; 7 bases align to TRBD1. The trim removed 1 base at V and 2 bases at J, leaving 4 bases unmatched. Germline CDR1 is SGHTA and CDR2 is FQGNSA. The CDR3 covers 15 residues. CDR3 DNA: TGTGCCAGCAGCTTAGTGGGACAGCTACAAGAGACCCAGTACTTC. Protein product: CASSLVGQLQETQYF.

DNA of the CDR3: TGCGCCAGCAGTGTACAGGGGGTGGATGAAAAACTGTTTTTT. This translates into CASSVQGVDEKLFF. The genes are TRBV10-2 and TRBJ1-4; the match to TRBD1 covers 8 bases. Germline V CDR1 and CDR2: WSHSY, SAAADI. The CDR3 is made up of 14 amino acids. The V segment lost 4 bases and the J segment 6 bases; nucleotides outside the gene matches: 4.

The chain combines TRBV18 with TRBJ1-2; 12 bases fit TRBD1. With V trimmed by 4 bases and J by 3 bases, 6 bases remained unmatched. The CDR3 has 16 residues. Germline V CDR1 and CDR2: KGHSH, LQKENI. CDR3 amino acids: CASSLTGQGADYGYTF. CDR3 DNA: TGTGCCAGCTCACTCACGGGACAGGGGGCCGACTATGGCTACACCTTC.

This chain joins TRBV6-7 and TRBJ2-7; unclear D gene. TRBV6-7 is an ORF, and what it does is uncertain. V dropped 4 bases and J dropped 3 bases, with 13 bases sitting between them. The CDR3 runs to 14 residues. CDR3 bases: TGTGCCAGCAGTTCGGCATGGGGTGGCTACGAGCAGTACTTC. Its protein product is CASSSAWGGYEQYF.

This clone has more than one count but fewer than ten. The chain combines TRBV18 with TRBJ1-6; 7 nucleotides line up with TRBD1. J was trimmed by 6 bases and V by 5 bases; bases with no gene match: 7. CDR1 is KGHSH and CDR2 is LQKENI in the germline V gene. The CDR3 runs 15 residues. For the CDR3, the DNA is TGTGCCAGCTCAGAGACGCGGGACAGTAATTCACCCCTCCACTTT. Protein: CASSETRDSNSPLHF.

This chain connects TRBV6-1 to TRBJ1-1; possible D gene TRBD1, 5 bases. CDR1 and CDR2 (germline): MNHNS, SASEGT. This CDR3 has 13 amino acids. With 3 bases removed from V and 4 bases from J, the gap between germline ends came to 9 bases. CDR3 loop: CASSDQGSTEAFF. The CDR3 region has the DNA TGTGCCAGCAGTGACCAGGGCAGCACTGAAGCTTTCTTT.

With respect to this clone: This sample includes further DNA sequences coding for the same CDR3. The CDR3: CASSLGGGETQYF. CDR3 nucleotides: TGTGCCAGCAGCTTAGGGGGTGGAGAGACCCAGTACTTC. The chain is built from TRBV7-2 and TRBJ2-5; unclear D gene. Trimming pared 1 base from V and 4 bases from J, leaving 7 bases between. The CDR3 length is 13 residues. Per germline, CDR1 SGHTA and CDR2 FQGNSA.

Here the CDR3 DNA reads TGCGCCAGCAGCCCGTCGGGACACCTGGGAGAGACCCAGTACTTC. Protein product: CASSPSGHLGETQYF. The V gene is TRBV5-1, the J gene TRBJ2-5; TRBD1 is a possible D gene (6 bases). This CDR3 comprises 15 residues. The germline V and J ends were trimmed by 4 bases and 4 bases, with 17 bases remaining between them. CDR1 and CDR2 from the germline V gene are SGHRS and YFSETQ.

The chain recombines TRBV28 with TRBJ2-2; D not certain. There are 16 residues in the CDR3. Germline V gene sequence: CDR1 MDHEN, CDR2 SYDVKM. V lost 5 bases to trimming and J lost 0 bases, with 13 bases between them. This CDR3 reads CASSTPGGTNTGELFF. The CDR3, as DNA: TGTGCCAGCAGTACCCCGGGCGGTACGAACACCGGGGAGCTGTTTTTT.

The chain employs TRBV5-6 and TRBJ1-6, with unresolved D. With 3 bases removed from V and 6 bases from J, the gap between germline ends came to 16 bases. There are 16 residues in the CDR3. CDR1 is SGHDT, CDR2 YYEEEE, per germline. The CDR3 loop is CASSSRLETFNSPLHF. CDR3 nucleotide sequence: TGTGCCAGCAGCTCCCGCCTTGAGACTTTTAATTCACCCCTCCACTTT.

In this sample, this clone turned up a few times. The junction departs from the called germline gene at one end, perhaps through a read error. V gene TRBV7-7 combines with J gene TRBJ2-3; TRBD1 might be the D (5 bases). Looked up from germline, CDR1 is SSHAT and CDR2 is FNYEAQ (reference sequence). The CDR3 totals 15 residues. CDR3: CASSPTGSLTDTQYF. CDR3 in DNA: TGTGCTAGCAGCCCCACAGGTTCCCTCACAGATACGCAGTATTTT.

V is TRBV18 and J is TRBJ1-2; D not certain. The CDR3 is 12 amino acids. V was shortened by 5 bases and J by 5 bases, with 9 bases between the two germline ends. Germline V gene data show CDR1 as KGHSH and CDR2 as LQKENI. DNA of the CDR3: TGTGCCAGCTCATCGGACGGTTATGGCTACACCTTC. It is translated as CASSSDGYGYTF.

This clone showed up just once. V gene TRBV18 combines with J gene TRBJ2-5, with D possibly matching TRBD1 (6 bases). V was clipped by 1 base and J by 2 bases, with 8 bases between them. This CDR3 spans 14 amino acids. Germline V gene sequence: CDR1 KGHSH, CDR2 LQKENI. DNA for the CDR3: TGTGCCAGCTCACCACGGGGGCTACAAGAGACCCAGTACTTC. Protein product: CASSPRGLQETQYF.

The rearrangement links TRBV7-2 to TRBJ1-2; D is uncertain. CDR1 is SGHTA, CDR2 FQGNSA, per germline. The CDR3 sequence is 14 residues long. Trimming took 2 bases from V and 3 from J, leaving 10 bases between them. CDR3 bases: TGTGCCAGCAGCTTATTCAGGACGGACTATGGCTACACCTTC. Translation: CASSLFRTDYGYTF. Looking up the rest from reference TRBV7-2 and TRBJ1-2 gives the full variable domain: GAGVSQSPSNKVTEKGKDVELRCDPISGHTALYWYRQSLGQGLEFLIYFQGNSAPDKSGLPSDRFSAERTGGSVSTLTIQRTQQEDSAVYLCASSLFRTDYGYTFGSGTRLTVV.

This sequence joins TRBV11-2 and TRBJ2-7; 9 nucleotides line up with TRBD2. The germline gives CDR1 SGHAT, CDR2 FQNNGV. J lost 2 bases, V lost 2 bases, and 4 bases had no gene match. This CDR3 comprises 15 residues. CDR3 nucleotides: TGTGCCAGCAGCTTAAGGCTAGCGGGAACCTACGAGCAGTACTTC. Its protein is CASSLRLAGTYEQYF.

The J gene is TRBJ2-7, the V gene TRBV29-1; 9 positions match TRBD1. The V gene end was trimmed by 5 bases and the J gene end by 5 bases; junction bases not matched to a gene: 4. Germline CDR1 reads SQVTM; CDR2 reads ANQGSEA. CDR3 length equals 12 residues. CDR3 residues: CSVNRGRNEQYF. DNA of the CDR3: TGCAGCGTTAACAGGGGGCGGAACGAGCAGTACTTC.

This clone showed up many times. This same CDR3 is encoded by further DNA sequences in the sample. The chain combines TRBV27 with TRBJ1-2; D is uncertain. The germline gives CDR1 MNHEY, CDR2 SMNVEV (reference sequence). The V end was cut by 3 bases, the J end by 2 bases, with 7 bases between. The CDR3 loop spans 13 amino acids. The chain's CDR3 is CASSLTGNYGYTF. The CDR3 DNA follows: TGTGCCAGCAGTTTGACGGGGAACTATGGCTACACCTTC.

The chain is built from TRBV2 and TRBJ2-4, with D possibly being TRBD2 (6 bases). This CDR3 contains 14 residues. In germline, CDR1 is SNHLY, CDR2 FYNNEI. Trimming removed 4 bases from V and 2 bases from J, with 9 bases in between. CDR3 DNA: TGTGCCAGCAGTGCGGAGGGTTCCAAAAACATTCAGTACTTC. It encodes CASSAEGSKNIQYF.

This chain connects TRBV27 to TRBJ1-2; D remains ambiguous. V shed 3 bases and J shed 1 base, with 18 bases lying between them. The CDR3 spans 17 residues. Germline CDR1 and CDR2: MNHEY and SMNVEV (reference sequence). The chain's CDR3 is CASSFWWEYPFNYGYTF. CDR3 nucleotide sequence: TGTGCCAGCAGTTTCTGGTGGGAATACCCTTTTAACTATGGCTACACCTTC.

This clone is a singleton in its sample. This chain links TRBV30 with TRBJ1-5, with TRBD1 matching 9 bases. V gave up 4 bases and J gave up 0 bases; unmatched junction bases: 10. The CDR3 has 17 amino acids. CDR1 and CDR2 from the germline V gene are GTSNPN and SVGIG (reference sequence). The CDR3 sequence is CAWNSGTGSYSNQPQHF. Here the CDR3 DNA reads TGTGCCTGGAATTCCGGGACAGGGAGTTATAGCAATCAGCCCCAGCATTTT.